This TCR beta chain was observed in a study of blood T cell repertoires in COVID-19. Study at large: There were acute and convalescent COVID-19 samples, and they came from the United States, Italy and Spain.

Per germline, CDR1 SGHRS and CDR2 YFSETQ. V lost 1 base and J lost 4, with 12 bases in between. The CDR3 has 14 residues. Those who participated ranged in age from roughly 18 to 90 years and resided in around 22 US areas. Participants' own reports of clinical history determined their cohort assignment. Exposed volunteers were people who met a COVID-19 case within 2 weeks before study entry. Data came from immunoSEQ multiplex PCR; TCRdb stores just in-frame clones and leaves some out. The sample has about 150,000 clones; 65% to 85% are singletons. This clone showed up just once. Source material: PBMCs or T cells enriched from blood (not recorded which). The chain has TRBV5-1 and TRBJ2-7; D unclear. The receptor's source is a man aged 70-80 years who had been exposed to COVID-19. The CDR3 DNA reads TGCGCCAGCAGCTTGTCAGAGGCAAATTACGAGCAGTACTTC. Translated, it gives CASSLSEANYEQYF. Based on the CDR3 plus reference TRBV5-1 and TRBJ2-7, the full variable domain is KAGVTQTPRYLIKTRGQQVTLSCSPISGHRSVSWYQQTPGQGLQFLFEYFSETQRNKGNFPGRFSGRQFSNSRSEMNVSTLELGDSALYLCASSLSEANYEQYFGPGTRLTVT.